This paragraph covers one T cell receptor (beta chain) sequence. Its antigen is as yet unknown. This entry is derived from a study of shared clonotypes between healthy human individuals. Study-level points and caveats: Estimated clonotype richness was generally higher in naive than memory subsets.

In germline, CDR1 is SGHVS, CDR2 FNYEAQ. This CDR3 is built from 15 residues. V lost 4 bases and J lost 7; bases outside the gene matches: 11. For every subset, genomic DNA was evenly distributed across several immunoSEQ plates. Using immunoSEQ multiplex PCR, the repertoire was profiled, and TCRdb retains in-frame clones only, with some absent. The repertoire holds some 2,100,000 clones, with 85% to 95% as singletons. Terminally differentiated effector memory CD45RA+ cells were excluded from the naive CD8 cells, which were CD45RO-negative and positively selected for CCR7. Sample: naive CD8+ T cells from PBMCs. This TCR derives from a man between 18 and 35 years old in good health. Some clones in this sample may be carry-over from other donors' samples. This chain links TRBV7-6 with TRBJ2-3, with 7 bases matching TRBD2. Here the CDR3 reads CASSSGGGGSYTQYF. CDR3 nucleotide sequence: TGTGCCAGCAGCTCCGGGGGTGGCGGGAGCTATACGCAGTATTTT.